The 9 T cell receptor beta chains below come from one sample, sequenced in a study of OX40 agonist ivuxolimab in advanced cancers. Here immunoSEQ multiplex PCR was the method, and the copy in TCRdb shows in-frame clones only, minus some. The table records about 70,000 clones, around four fifths of them present only once. Source: CD4+ or CD8+ T cells sorted from blood, taken in a trial of the OX40 agonist ivuxolimab. The receptors come from an adult with an advanced solid tumor such as melanoma, head and neck, liver or kidney cancer.

This clone was recorded a few times. The genes are TRBV5-1 and TRBJ1-4; D gene unclear. The V gene lost 0 bases and the J gene lost 8 bases, with 14 bases spanning the gap. The CDR3 runs 15 residues. Germline lookup yields CDR1 SGHRS and CDR2 YFSETQ. CDR3 coding DNA: TGCGCCAGCAGCTTGGCATGGGGATCGGAGGAAAAACTGTTTTTT. Translating gives CASSLAWGSEEKLFF.

The CDR3 spells CASSSGQYTQYF. The CDR3 DNA sequence: TGTGCCAGCAGCTCCGGTCAATATACGCAGTATTTT. The V and J genes are TRBV7-9 and TRBJ2-3; D is ambiguous. Per germline, CDR1 SEHNR and CDR2 FQNEAQ (reference sequence). The CDR3 is 12 residues long. V was pared by 4 bases and J by 7 bases, with 9 bases between.

The CDR3 protein is CASRKLALYEQYF. For the CDR3, the DNA is TGTGCCAGCAGGAAACTAGCTCTCTACGAGCAGTACTTC. This chain joins TRBV6-5 and TRBJ2-7; a possible D gene is TRBD2 (6 bases). Trimming shortened V by 6 bases and J by 3 bases, and 12 bases separated the two germline ends. CDR3 size: 13 residues. Germline V lookup: CDR1 MNHEY, CDR2 SVGAGI.

A note on this clone: An end of the junction differs from the germline gene, which may be a read error. Other DNA sequences in this specimen translate into the identical CDR3. This chain joins TRBV19 and TRBJ1-5, with D possibly being TRBD1 (6 bases). Germline lookup yields CDR1 LNHDA and CDR2 SQIVND (reference sequence). The CDR3 totals 13 residues. In DNA form, the CDR3 reads TGTGCCAGTAGTTCGGGGGGCAATCAGCCCCAACATTTT. Its protein is CASSSGGNQPQHF.

The V call is TRBV9, the J call TRBJ1-2; the match to TRBD1 covers 9 bases. The trim removed 2 bases at V and 8 bases at J, leaving 13 bases unmatched. The CDR3 loop spans 16 amino acids. Germline lookup yields CDR1 SGDLS and CDR2 YYNGEE. CDR3 nucleotide sequence: TGTGCCAGCAGCGTCGCACTGACCGGGACAGGGTTCGGCTACACCTTC. The encoded protein is CASSVALTGTGFGYTF. The full variable domain, with the rest looked up from reference TRBV9 and TRBJ1-2, is DSGVTQTPKHLITATGQRVTLRCSPRSGDLSVYWYQQSLDQGLQFLIQYYNGEERAKGNILERFSAQQFPDLHSELNLSSLELGDSALYFCASSVALTGTGFGYTFGSGTRLTVV.

The chain couples TRBV19 to TRBJ2-7; TRBD1 or TRBD2 may be the D gene (5 bases each). Germline CDR1 LNHDA, CDR2 SQIVND (reference sequence). The germline V and J ends were trimmed by 5 bases and 0 bases, with 14 bases remaining between them. The CDR3 has 15 amino acids. The CDR3 DNA sequence: TGTGCCAGTAGTTTGGGTTGGGGGAGCTCCTACGAGCAGTACTTC. This encodes CASSLGWGSSYEQYF. Together with reference TRBV19 and TRBJ2-7, the CDR3 gives the full variable domain: DGGITQSPKYLFRKEGQNVTLSCEQNLNHDAMYWYRQDPGQGLRLIYYSQIVNDFQKGDIAEGYSVSREKKESFPLTVTSAQKNPTAFYLCASSLGWGSSYEQYFGPGTRLTVT.

The chain is built from TRBV7-9 and TRBJ1-2, with D perhaps matching TRBD1 (5 bases). Trimming shortened V by 0 bases and J by 4 bases, and 12 bases separated the two germline ends. From germline, CDR1 is SEHNR and CDR2 FQNEAQ (reference sequence). This CDR3 comprises 15 residues. CDR3 loop: CASSLAAGTTYGYTF. Here the CDR3 DNA reads TGTGCCAGCAGCTTAGCGGCGGGGACTACCTATGGCTACACCTTC.

The table lists this clone with a count of one. The gene calls are TRBV5-1 and TRBJ2-1, with 7 bases matching TRBD1. The CDR3 is made up of 13 amino acids. Looked up from germline, CDR1 is SGHRS and CDR2 is YFSETQ. The junction had 6 bases not matched to a gene; V was cut back by 4 bases and J by 8 bases. The CDR3, as DNA: TGCGCCAGCAGCGCAGGGGGACACTATGAGCAGTTCTTC. Protein sequence: CASSAGGHYEQFF.

The V and J genes are TRBV19 and TRBJ2-7; no reliable D call. This CDR3 spans 14 amino acids. The V and J ends lost 3 bases and 4 bases respectively, with 13 bases between them. Germline V CDR1 and CDR2: LNHDA, SQIVND (reference sequence). In DNA, the CDR3 is TGTGCCAGTAGTATCTCGACAAGCAGTTACGAGCAGTACTTC. This codes for CASSISTSSYEQYF.